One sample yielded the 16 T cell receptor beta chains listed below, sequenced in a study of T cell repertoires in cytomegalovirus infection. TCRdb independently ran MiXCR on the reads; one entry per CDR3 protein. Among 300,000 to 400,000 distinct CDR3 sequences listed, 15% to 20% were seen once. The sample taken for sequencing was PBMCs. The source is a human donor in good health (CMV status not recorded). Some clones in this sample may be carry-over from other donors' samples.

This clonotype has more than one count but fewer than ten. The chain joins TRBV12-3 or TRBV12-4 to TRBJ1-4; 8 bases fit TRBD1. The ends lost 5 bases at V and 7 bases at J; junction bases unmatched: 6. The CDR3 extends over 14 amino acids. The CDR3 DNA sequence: TGTGCCAGCAGTATCCAGGGGGCTGGTGAAAAACTGTTTTTT. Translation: CASSIQGAGEKLFF.

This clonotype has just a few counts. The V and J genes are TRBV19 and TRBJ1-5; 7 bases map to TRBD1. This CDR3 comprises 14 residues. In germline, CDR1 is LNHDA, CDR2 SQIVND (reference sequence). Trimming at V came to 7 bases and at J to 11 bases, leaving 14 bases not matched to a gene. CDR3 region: CASTPGTADVAQHF. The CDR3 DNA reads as TGTGCCAGTACCCCCGGGACAGCCGACGTAGCCCAGCATTTT.

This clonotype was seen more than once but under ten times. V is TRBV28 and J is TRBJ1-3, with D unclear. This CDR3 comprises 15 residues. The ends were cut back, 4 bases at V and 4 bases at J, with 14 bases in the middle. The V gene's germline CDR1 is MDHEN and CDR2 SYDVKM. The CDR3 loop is CASSSPGVRGNTIYF. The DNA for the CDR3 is TGTGCCAGCAGTTCCCCCGGGGTTAGAGGAAACACCATATATTTT.

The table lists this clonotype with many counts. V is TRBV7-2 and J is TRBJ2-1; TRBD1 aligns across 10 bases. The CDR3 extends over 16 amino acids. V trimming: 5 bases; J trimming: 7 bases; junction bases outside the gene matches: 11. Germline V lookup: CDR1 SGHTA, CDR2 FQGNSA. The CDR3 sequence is CASSLGRGTGANEQFF. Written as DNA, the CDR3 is TGTGCCAGCAGCCTAGGTCGGGGGACAGGGGCGAATGAGCAGTTCTTC.

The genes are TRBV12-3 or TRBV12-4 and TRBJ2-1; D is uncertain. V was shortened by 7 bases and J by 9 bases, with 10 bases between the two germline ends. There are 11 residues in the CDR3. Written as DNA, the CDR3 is TGTGCCAGCACCTTGGCCGGTGAGCAGTTCTTC. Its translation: CASTLAGEQFF.

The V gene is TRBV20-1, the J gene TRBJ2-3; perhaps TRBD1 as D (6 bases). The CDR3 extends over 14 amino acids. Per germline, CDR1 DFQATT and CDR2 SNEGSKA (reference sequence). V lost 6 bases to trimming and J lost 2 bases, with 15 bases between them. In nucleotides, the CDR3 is TGCAGTGCCCACCCCAGGGGAAACACAGATACGCAGTATTTT. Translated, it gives CSAHPRGNTDTQYF.

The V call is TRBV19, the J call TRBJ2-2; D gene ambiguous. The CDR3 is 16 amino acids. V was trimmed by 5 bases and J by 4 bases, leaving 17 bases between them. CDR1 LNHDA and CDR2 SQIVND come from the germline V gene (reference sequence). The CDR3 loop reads CASSLAVGQVTGELFF. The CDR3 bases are TGTGCCAGTAGTCTTGCCGTGGGTCAGGTCACCGGGGAGCTGTTTTTT.

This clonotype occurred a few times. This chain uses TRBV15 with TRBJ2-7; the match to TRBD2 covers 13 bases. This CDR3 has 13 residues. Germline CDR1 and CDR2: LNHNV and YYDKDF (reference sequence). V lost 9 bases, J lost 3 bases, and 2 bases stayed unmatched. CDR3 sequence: CATGTSGIYEQYF. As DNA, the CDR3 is TGTGCCACGGGGACTAGCGGGATCTACGAGCAGTACTTC.

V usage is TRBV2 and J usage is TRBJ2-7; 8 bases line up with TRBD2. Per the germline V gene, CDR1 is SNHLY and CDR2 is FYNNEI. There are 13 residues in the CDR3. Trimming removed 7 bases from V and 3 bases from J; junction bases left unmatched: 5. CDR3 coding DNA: TGTGCCAGCAAGGTAGCGGGGCGCTACGAGCAGTACTTC. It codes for CASKVAGRYEQYF. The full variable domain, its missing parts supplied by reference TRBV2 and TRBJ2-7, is EPEVTQTPSHQVTQMGQEVILRCVPISNHLYFYWYRQILGQKVEFLVSFYNNEISEKSEIFDDQFSVERPDGSNFTLKIRSTKLEDSAMYFCASKVAGRYEQYFGPGTRLTVT.

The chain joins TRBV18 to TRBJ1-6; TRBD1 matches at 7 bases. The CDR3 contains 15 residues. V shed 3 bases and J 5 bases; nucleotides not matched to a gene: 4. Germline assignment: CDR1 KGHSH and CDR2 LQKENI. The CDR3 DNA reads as TGTGCCAGCTCACCTGAGGGGGCCCATAATTCACCCCTCCACTTT. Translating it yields CASSPEGAHNSPLHF. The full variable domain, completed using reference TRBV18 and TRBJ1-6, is NAGVMQNPRHLVRRRGQEARLRCSPMKGHSHVYWYRQLPEEGLKFMVYLQKENIIDESGMPKERFSAEFPKEGPSILRIQQVVRGDSAAYFCASSPEGAHNSPLHFGNGTRLTVT.

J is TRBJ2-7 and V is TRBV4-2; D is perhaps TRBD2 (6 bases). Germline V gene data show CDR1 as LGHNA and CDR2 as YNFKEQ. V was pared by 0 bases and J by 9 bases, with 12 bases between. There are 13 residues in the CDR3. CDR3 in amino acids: CASSQDLGTVQYF. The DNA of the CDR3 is TGTGCCAGCAGCCAAGATCTGGGGACTGTGCAGTACTTC.

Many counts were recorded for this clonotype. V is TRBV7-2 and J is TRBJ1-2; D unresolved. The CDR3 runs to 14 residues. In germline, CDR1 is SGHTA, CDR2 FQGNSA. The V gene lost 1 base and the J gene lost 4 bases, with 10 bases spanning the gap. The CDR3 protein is CASSLVVSGYGYTF. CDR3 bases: TGTGCCAGCAGCTTAGTGGTTAGCGGCTATGGCTACACCTTC.

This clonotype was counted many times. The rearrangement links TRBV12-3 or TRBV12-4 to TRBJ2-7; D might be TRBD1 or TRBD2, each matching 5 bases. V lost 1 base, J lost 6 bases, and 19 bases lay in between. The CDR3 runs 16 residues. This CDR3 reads CASSLGRDQPYTEQYF. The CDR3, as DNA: TGTGCCAGCAGTTTAGGACGGGACCAGCCATATACCGAGCAGTACTTC.

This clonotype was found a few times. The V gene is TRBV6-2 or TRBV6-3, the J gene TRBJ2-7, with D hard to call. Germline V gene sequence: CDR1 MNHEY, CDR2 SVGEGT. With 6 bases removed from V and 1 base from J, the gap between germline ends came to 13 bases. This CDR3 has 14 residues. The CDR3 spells CASSPTDTSYEQYF. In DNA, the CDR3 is TGTGCCAGCAGCCCAACTGACACATCCTACGAGCAGTACTTC.

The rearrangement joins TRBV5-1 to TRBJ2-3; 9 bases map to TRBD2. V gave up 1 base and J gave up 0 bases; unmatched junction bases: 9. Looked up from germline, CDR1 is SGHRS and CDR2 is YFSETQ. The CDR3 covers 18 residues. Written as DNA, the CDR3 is TGCGCCAGCAGCTTGCCAACCTCTAGCGGGGCGAGCACAGATACGCAGTATTTT. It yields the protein CASSLPTSSGASTDTQYF.

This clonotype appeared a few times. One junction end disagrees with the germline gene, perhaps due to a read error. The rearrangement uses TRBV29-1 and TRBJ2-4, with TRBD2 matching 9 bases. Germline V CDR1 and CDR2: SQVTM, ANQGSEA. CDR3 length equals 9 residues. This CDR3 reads CSVWTSANF. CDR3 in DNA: TGCAGCGTCTGGACTAGCGCGAACTTC.